The source of this T cell receptor (beta chain) is a study of blood T cell repertoires in COVID-19. In the study overall: Samples of COVID-19 (acute and convalescent) were obtained from the United States, Italy and Spain. T cells, B-cell-depleted T cells, or PBMCs provided the cDNA or gDNA that served as material.

Ages ranged from about 18 to 89 years, with residence in about two dozen US areas. In the original processing: Nucleated cell counts were estimated from reference gene primer amplification. Sequencing was performed with immunoSEQ multiplex PCR; in TCRdb, only in-frame clones are kept and a portion is missing. For V, J and clone size, that table is used; D and trimming come from the DNA. The table records around 200,000 clones, around 89% of them present only once. V lost 7 bases and J lost 7; bases outside the gene matches: 10. Germline V gives CDR1 SQVTM, CDR2 ANQGSEA. The CDR3 runs to 13 residues. Material for sequencing was PBMCs or T cells enriched from blood (not recorded which). This receptor was obtained from a man aged 25-45 years who had recovered from COVID-19. This chain uses TRBV29-1 with TRBJ1-2, with 9 bases that match TRBD1. DNA for the CDR3: TGCAGCGACAAACTCCGGGACAGGGTTGGCTACACCTTC. Translation: CSDKLRDRVGYTF.